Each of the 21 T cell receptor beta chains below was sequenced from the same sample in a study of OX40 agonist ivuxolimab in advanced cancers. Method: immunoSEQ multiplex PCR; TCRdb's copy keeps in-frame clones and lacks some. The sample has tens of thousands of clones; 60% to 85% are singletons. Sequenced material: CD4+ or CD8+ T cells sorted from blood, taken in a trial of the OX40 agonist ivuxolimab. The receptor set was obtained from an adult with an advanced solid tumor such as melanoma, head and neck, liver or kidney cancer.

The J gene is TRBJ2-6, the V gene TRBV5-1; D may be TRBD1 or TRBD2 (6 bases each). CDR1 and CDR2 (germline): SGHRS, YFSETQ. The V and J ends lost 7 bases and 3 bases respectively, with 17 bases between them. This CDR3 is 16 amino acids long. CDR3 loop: CASGGQPTGGANVLTF. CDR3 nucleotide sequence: TGCGCCAGCGGGGGGCAGCCCACTGGTGGGGCCAACGTCCTGACTTTC.

CDR3 sequence: CASSASGQGFIEQYF. The DNA of the CDR3 is TGTGCCAGCAGCGCTTCGGGACAGGGTTTTATCGAGCAGTACTTC. The chain employs TRBV9 and TRBJ2-7, with TRBD1 identical over 9 bases. Germline-derived CDR1 and CDR2 are SGDLS and YYNGEE. The ends lost 3 bases at V and 6 bases at J; junction bases unmatched: 10. The CDR3 loop spans 15 amino acids.

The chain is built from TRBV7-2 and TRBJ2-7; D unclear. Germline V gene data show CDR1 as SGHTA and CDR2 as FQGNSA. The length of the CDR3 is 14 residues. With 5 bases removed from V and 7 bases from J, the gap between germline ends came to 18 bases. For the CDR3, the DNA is TGTGCCAGCAGCGCCCAAGCAGGCGGTGGTGAGCAGTACTTC. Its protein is CASSAQAGGGEQYF.

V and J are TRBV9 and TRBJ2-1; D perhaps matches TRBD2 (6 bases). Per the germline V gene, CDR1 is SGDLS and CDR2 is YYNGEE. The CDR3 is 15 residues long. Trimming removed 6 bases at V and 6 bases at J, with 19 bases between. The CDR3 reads CASTEEGLAFNEQFF. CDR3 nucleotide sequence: TGTGCCAGCACCGAAGAGGGGCTAGCGTTCAATGAGCAGTTCTTC.

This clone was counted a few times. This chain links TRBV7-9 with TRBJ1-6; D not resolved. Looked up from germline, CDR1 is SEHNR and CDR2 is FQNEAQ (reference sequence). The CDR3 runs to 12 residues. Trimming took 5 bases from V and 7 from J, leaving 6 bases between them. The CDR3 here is CASSPPNSPLHF. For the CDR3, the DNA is TGTGCCAGCAGCCCCCCGAATTCACCCCTCCACTTT.

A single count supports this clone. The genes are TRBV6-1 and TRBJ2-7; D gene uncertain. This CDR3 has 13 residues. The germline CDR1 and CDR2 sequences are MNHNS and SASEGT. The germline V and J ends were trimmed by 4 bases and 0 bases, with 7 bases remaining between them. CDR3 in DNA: TGTGCCAGCAGTGTAACGGCCTCCTACGAGCAGTACTTC. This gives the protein CASSVTASYEQYF.

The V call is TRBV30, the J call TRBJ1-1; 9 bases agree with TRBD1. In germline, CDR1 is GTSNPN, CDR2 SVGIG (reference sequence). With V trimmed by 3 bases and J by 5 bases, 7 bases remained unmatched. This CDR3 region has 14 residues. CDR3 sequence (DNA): TGTGCCTGGAGGCCCCCGGGACAGGGAACTGAAGCTTTCTTT. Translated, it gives CAWRPPGQGTEAFF. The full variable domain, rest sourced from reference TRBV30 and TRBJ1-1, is SQTIHQWPATLVQPVGSPLSLECTVEGTSNPNLYWYRQAAGRGLQLLFYSVGIGQISSEVPQNLSASRPQDRQFILSSKKLLLSDSGFYLCAWRPPGQGTEAFFGQGTRLTVV.

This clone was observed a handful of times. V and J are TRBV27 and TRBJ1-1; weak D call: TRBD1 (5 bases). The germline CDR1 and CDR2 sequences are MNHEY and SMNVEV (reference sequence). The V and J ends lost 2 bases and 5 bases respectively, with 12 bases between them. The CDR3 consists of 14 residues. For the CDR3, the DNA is TGTGCCAGCAGTTTACGCAGGGATGGGACTGAAGCTTTCTTT. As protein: CASSLRRDGTEAFF.

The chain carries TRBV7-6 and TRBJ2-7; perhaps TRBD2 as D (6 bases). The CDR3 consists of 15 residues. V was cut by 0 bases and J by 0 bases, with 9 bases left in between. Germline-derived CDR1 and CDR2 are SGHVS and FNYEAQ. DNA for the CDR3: TGTGCCAGCAGCTTAGCATCCGGGGGCTCCTACGAGCAGTACTTC. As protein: CASSLASGGSYEQYF.

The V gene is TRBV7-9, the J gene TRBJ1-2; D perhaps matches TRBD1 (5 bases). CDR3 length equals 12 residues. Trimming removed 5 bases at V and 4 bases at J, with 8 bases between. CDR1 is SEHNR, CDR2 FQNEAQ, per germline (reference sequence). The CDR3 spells CASSADSYGYTF. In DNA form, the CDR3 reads TGTGCCAGCAGCGCCGACAGCTATGGCTACACCTTC.

CDR3 nucleotides: TGCGCCAGCAGCTTGGCCGGTCTCCAAGAGACCCAGTACTTC. Its protein product is CASSLAGLQETQYF. The rearrangement joins TRBV5-1 to TRBJ2-5; D unresolved. Germline V lookup: CDR1 SGHRS, CDR2 YFSETQ. The CDR3 covers 14 residues. Trimming left V 0 bases short and J 1 base short, with 7 bases between.

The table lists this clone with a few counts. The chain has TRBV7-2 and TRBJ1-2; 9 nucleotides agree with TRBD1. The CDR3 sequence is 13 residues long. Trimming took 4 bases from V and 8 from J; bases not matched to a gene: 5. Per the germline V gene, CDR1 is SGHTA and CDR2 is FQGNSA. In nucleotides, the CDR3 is TGTGCCAGCAGCTGGGAAGGACAGGGGGGCTACACCTTC. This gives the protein CASSWEGQGGYTF. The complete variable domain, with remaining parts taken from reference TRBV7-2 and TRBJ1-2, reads GAGVSQSPSNKVTEKGKDVELRCDPISGHTALYWYRQSLGQGLEFLIYFQGNSAPDKSGLPSDRFSAERTGGSVSTLTIQRTQQEDSAVYLCASSWEGQGGYTFGSGTRLTVV.

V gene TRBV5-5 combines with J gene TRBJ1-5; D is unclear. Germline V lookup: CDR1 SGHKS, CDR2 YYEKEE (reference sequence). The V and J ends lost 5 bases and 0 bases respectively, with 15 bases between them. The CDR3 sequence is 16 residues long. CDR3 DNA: TGTGCCAGCAGGGAGGACGGATACTATAGCAATCAGCCCCAGCATTTT. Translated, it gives CASREDGYYSNQPQHF.

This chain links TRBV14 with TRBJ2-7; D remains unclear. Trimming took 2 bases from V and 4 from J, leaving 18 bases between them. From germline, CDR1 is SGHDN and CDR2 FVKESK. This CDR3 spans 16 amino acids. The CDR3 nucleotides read TGTGCCAGCAGCCAACCCGGAACGGCAAAGACATACGAGCAGTACTTC. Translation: CASSQPGTAKTYEQYF.

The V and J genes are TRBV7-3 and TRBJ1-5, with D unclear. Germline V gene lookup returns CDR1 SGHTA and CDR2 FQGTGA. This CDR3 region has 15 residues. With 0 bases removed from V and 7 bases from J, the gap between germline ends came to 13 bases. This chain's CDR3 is CASSLTSEDGQPQHF. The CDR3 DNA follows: TGTGCCAGCAGCTTAACCAGCGAGGACGGGCAGCCCCAGCATTTT.

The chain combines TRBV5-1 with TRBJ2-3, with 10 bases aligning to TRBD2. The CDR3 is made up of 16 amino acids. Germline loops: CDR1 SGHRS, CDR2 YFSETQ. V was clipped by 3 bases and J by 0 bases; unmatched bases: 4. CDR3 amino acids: CASSSPAGGSTDTQYF. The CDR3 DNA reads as TGCGCCAGCAGCTCCCCAGCGGGGGGGAGCACAGATACGCAGTATTTT.

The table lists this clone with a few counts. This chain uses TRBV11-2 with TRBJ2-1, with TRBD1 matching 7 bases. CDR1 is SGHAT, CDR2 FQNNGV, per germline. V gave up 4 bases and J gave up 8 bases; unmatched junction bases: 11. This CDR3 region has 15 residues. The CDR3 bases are TGTGCCAGCAGCTCCACAGGGGCGGTTGTAGATGAGCAGTTCTTC. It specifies CASSSTGAVVDEQFF. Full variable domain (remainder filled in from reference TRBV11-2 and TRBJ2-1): EAGVAQSPRYKIIEKRQSVAFWCNPISGHATLYWYQQILGQGPKLLIQFQNNGVVDDSQLPKDRFSAERLKGVDSTLKIQPAKLEDSAVYLCASSSTGAVVDEQFFGPGTRLTVL.

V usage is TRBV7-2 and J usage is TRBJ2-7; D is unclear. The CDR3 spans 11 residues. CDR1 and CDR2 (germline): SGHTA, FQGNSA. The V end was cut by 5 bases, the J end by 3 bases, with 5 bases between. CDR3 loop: CASSQRYEQYF. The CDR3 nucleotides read TGTGCCAGCAGCCAGCGCTACGAGCAGTACTTC.

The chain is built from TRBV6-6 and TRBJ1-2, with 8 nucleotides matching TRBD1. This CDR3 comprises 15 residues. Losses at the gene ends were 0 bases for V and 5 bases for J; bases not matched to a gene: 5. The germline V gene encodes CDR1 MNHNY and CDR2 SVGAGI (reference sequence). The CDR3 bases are TGTGCCAGCAGTTACTCCAGGGGGCGACAATATGGCTACACCTTC. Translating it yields CASSYSRGRQYGYTF.

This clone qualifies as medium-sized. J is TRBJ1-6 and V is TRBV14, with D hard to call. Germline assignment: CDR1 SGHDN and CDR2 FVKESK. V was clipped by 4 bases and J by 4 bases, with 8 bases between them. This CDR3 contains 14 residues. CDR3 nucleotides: TGTGCCAGCAGCCTGGCGTATTATAATTCACCCCTCCACTTT. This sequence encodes CASSLAYYNSPLHF.

The chain's CDR3 is CASSKPNQPQHF. The CDR3 DNA follows: TGTGCCAGCAGTAAACCTAATCAGCCCCAGCATTTT. This rearrangement joins TRBV6-5 to TRBJ1-5; D not certain. The CDR3 is 12 amino acids. The V and J ends lost 5 bases and 4 bases respectively, with 6 bases between them. The germline gives CDR1 MNHEY, CDR2 SVGAGI.